Below, 11 T cell receptor beta chains from the same sample are listed, as sequenced in a study of regulatory T cells in long-lasting Graves disease. The time point was: newly diagnosed GD, antithyroid drugs for less than 3 months. PBMC RNA was the source of the TCR library. According to the study, TCR beta libraries were built with iRepertoire HTBI primers and CDR3-region Arm-PCR. TCRdb recomputed calls from the multiplex PCR reads with MiXCR, one row per CDR3 protein. The sample has 530,000 or so distinct CDR3 sequences, about 14% seen once. These sequences were also reported in another study, on T cells in Graves' hyperthyroidism and ophthalmopathy.

This specimen was peripheral blood mononuclear cells (PBMCs), taken at new diagnosis, from a patient treated with antithyroid drugs. Receptors originate from a man aged 25-45 years with Graves disease.

In the case of this clonotype: A much larger clone lies one base from this, so it may be a read error. The chain couples TRBV6-9 to TRBJ2-5, with 8 bases identical to TRBD1. The CDR3 has 14 residues. V lost 3 bases to trimming and J lost 4 bases; unmatched junction nucleotides: 4. Per germline, CDR1 MNHGY and CDR2 SVAAGI. The CDR3 is CASSYWDRRETQYF. The CDR3, as DNA: TGTGCCAGCAGTTACTGGGACAGGCGAGAGACCCAGTACTTC.

This clonotype was counted between two and nine times. The chain recombines TRBV3-1 with TRBJ1-1; tentative D call: TRBD1 (5 bases). V was clipped by 3 bases and J by 8 bases, with 10 bases between them. This CDR3 contains 12 residues. Looked up from germline, CDR1 is LGHDT and CDR2 is YNNKEL (reference sequence). The CDR3 loop reads CASSHAQGEAFF. Here the CDR3 DNA reads TGTGCCAGCAGCCATGCGCAGGGCGAAGCTTTCTTT.

As concerns this clonotype: A junction boundary mismatches the germline segment, possibly from a read error. The CDR3 DNA follows: TGTGCCGGCAGCCAAGAGGGGCCGAACACTGAAGCTTTCTTT. Encoded protein: CAGSQEGPNTEAFF. V gene TRBV3-1 combines with J gene TRBJ1-1; maybe TRBD1 (5 bases). CDR1 and CDR2 (germline): LGHDT, YNNKEL (reference sequence). This CDR3 spans 14 amino acids.

The sample holds a few counts of this clonotype. The genes are TRBV18 and TRBJ2-1; the match to TRBD1 covers 7 bases. The germline CDR1 and CDR2 sequences are KGHSH and LQKENI. CDR3 size: 15 residues. V dropped 1 base and J dropped 8; count of bases not matched to a gene: 8. The CDR3 is CASSPRAGGIDEQFF. The CDR3 bases are TGTGCCAGCTCACCACGGGCAGGGGGTATCGATGAGCAGTTCTTC.

Many counts were recorded for this clonotype. The gene calls are TRBV5-1 and TRBJ2-1; D is tentatively TRBD1 or TRBD2 (5 bases each). Germline V gene lookup returns CDR1 SGHRS and CDR2 YFSETQ. Trimming left V 1 base short and J 7 bases short, with 15 bases between. The CDR3 is 15 amino acids. For the CDR3, the DNA is TGCGCCAGCAGCTTGCAAGGGGACCCAGGGAATGAGCAGTTCTTC. The encoded protein is CASSLQGDPGNEQFF.

This clonotype appeared many times. This chain uses TRBV2 with TRBJ2-7; TRBD2 might be the D (6 bases). Germline loops: CDR1 SNHLY, CDR2 FYNNEI. Trimming took 6 bases from V and 2 from J, leaving 14 bases between them. The CDR3 contains 14 residues. CDR3 residues: CASRRGLSTYEQYF. The DNA for the CDR3 is TGTGCCAGCAGAAGGGGACTTTCTACCTACGAGCAGTACTTC. The variable domain in full, with the rest retrieved from reference TRBV2 and TRBJ2-7, is EPEVTQTPSHQVTQMGQEVILRCVPISNHLYFYWYRQILGQKVEFLVSFYNNEISEKSEIFDDQFSVERPDGSNFTLKIRSTKLEDSAMYFCASRRGLSTYEQYFGPGTRLTVT.

This clonotype was seen ten or more times. This chain uses TRBV7-2 with TRBJ2-3; D ambiguous. Trimming pared 4 bases from V and 6 bases from J, leaving 5 bases between. CDR3 length: 11 residues. The V gene's germline CDR1 is SGHTA and CDR2 FQGNSA. The CDR3 DNA sequence: TGTGCCAGCAGCTCCAAGGATACGCAGTATTTT. Protein product: CASSSKDTQYF.

This clonotype has just a few counts. The chain recombines TRBV29-1 with TRBJ2-7; 9 nucleotides align to TRBD2. The CDR3 runs to 17 residues. Per germline, CDR1 SQVTM and CDR2 ANQGSEA. The V gene end was trimmed by 6 bases and the J gene end by 5 bases; junction bases not matched to a gene: 20. In DNA form, the CDR3 reads TGCAGCGTCCAACAGGGGACAATGGGACTAGCTTACGACGAGCAGTACTTC. As protein: CSVQQGTMGLAYDEQYF.

In the case of this clonotype: Given a much more abundant clone one base away, this may be a read error. V is TRBV2 and J is TRBJ1-1; D is perhaps TRBD1 (5 bases). CDR1 and CDR2 (germline): SNHLY, FYNNEI. The CDR3 sequence is 12 residues long. In nucleotides, the CDR3 is TGTGCCAGCAGTCAAGGGGTGTTTGAAGCTTCCTTT. It is translated as CASSQGVFEASF. Full variable domain (outside the CDR3, taken from reference TRBV2 and TRBJ1-1): EPEVTQTPSHQVTQMGQEVILRCVPISNHLYFYWYRQILGQKVEFLVSFYNNEISEKSEIFDDQFSVERPDGSNFTLKIRSTKLEDSAMYFCASSQGVFEASFGQGTRLTVV.

This clonotype was seen ten or more times. The genes are TRBV10-3 and TRBJ2-2; tentatively, D is TRBD1 (5 bases). Germline CDR1 ENHRY, CDR2 SYGVKD. V lost 3 bases and J lost 1, with 9 bases in between. This CDR3 comprises 15 residues. CDR3 coding DNA: TGTGCCATCAGTGATCCCAGGGAGAACACCGGGGAGCTGTTTTTT. This encodes CAISDPRENTGELFF.

The gene calls are TRBV27 and TRBJ2-3; D is perhaps TRBD2 (6 bases). The V gene lost 4 bases and the J gene lost 8 bases, with 13 bases spanning the gap. The CDR3 length is 13 residues. Germline V lookup: CDR1 MNHEY, CDR2 SMNVEV (reference sequence). Written as DNA, the CDR3 is TGTGCCAGCAGTTCGTACCGGGAGCTTACGCAGTATTTT. Its translation: CASSSYRELTQYF.